The rows below give T cell receptor beta chains drawn from one sample of a study of blood T cell repertoires in COVID-19. The protocol was immunoSEQ multiplex PCR, while the TCRdb copy is restricted to in-frame clones and leaves out a portion. The sample records a few hundred thousand clones, approximately 86% being singletons. Source material: peripheral blood. The receptor set was obtained from a man aged 60 to 69 with acute or convalescent COVID-19. Each CDR3 is given with its conserved first and last residue. The D gene is left open where the match is weak. Only some rows state a clone size, as once, few, many or a class for expanded clones.

DNA | CDR3 | size | V | D | J
TGCGCCAGCAGCCAAGACCCTGGCGGGGGGGCCGCGTACAATGAGCAGTTCTTC | CASSQDPGGGAAYNEQFF | NA | TRBV4-1 | TRBD2 | TRBJ2-1
TGTGCCAGCAGCGTAGACAGGGGGAACACTGAAGCTTTCTTT | CASSVDRGNTEAFF | NA | TRBV9 | TRBD1 | TRBJ1-1
TGTGCCAGCAGTTCGCCAACCGGGACAGGGACTGAAAAACTGTTTTTT | CASSSPTGTGTEKLFF | NA | TRBV27 | TRBD1 | TRBJ1-4
TGTGCCAGCAGCTTGGTGACAGGGATGGATGGCTACACCTTC | CASSLVTGMDGYTF | NA | TRBV11-2 | TRBD1 | TRBJ1-2
TGTGCCAGCGCCGACAGTTTTCCCATAACCTACGAGCAGTACTTC | CASADSFPITYEQYF | NA | TRBV2 | NA | TRBJ2-7
TGCAGTGCTAGTGAGACTAGACAAGAGACCCAGTACTTC | CSASETRQETQYF | NA | TRBV20-1 | NA | TRBJ2-5
TGTGCCAGCAGCTTAGGACTAGCGGGGGTCTACGAGCAGTACTTC | CASSLGLAGVYEQYF | NA | TRBV7-8 | TRBD2 | TRBJ2-7
TGTGCCAGTAGTACCCGACGGGCAACTAATGAAAAACTGTTTTTT | CASSTRRATNEKLFF | NA | TRBV19 | NA | TRBJ1-4
TGTGCCAGCAGCCAAGACGCCAGTTTGAGGGAAAATTACACCTTC | CASSQDASLRENYTF | NA | TRBV14 | NA | TRBJ1-2
TGTGCCAGCAGCCGCGGGACCGCCGGGGAGACCCAGTACTTC | CASSRGTAGETQYF | NA | TRBV5-8 | NA | TRBJ2-5
TGTGCCAGCAGCTACCCGGGACAGGGAACCTACGAGCAGTACTTC | CASSYPGQGTYEQYF | NA | TRBV7-7 | TRBD1 | TRBJ2-7
TGTGCCAGTAGTATGGGCGGGGTGACCCAAGAGACCCAGTACTTC | CASSMGGVTQETQYF | NA | TRBV19 | NA | TRBJ2-5
TGTGCCAGCAGTCTAACCCCAGGTAGCACAGATACGCAGTATTTT | CASSLTPGSTDTQYF | NA | TRBV27 | NA | TRBJ2-3
TGTGCCAGCAGCCTCGGACAGGGCGAGAAAGAGACCCAGTACTTC | CASSLGQGEKETQYF | NA | TRBV7-7 | TRBD1 | TRBJ2-5
TGTGCCAGCAGCCCTAGACTAGACCAAGAGACCCAGTACTTC | CASSPRLDQETQYF | NA | TRBV9 | NA | TRBJ2-5
TGTGCCAGCAGCCAGGGACTAGCGGAGACCCAGTACTTC | CASSQGLAETQYF | NA | TRBV3-1/TRBV3-2 | TRBD2 | TRBJ2-5
TGTGCCAGCAAGTCGGCAGGGGTGGGCGCTGAAGCTTTCTTT | CASKSAGVGAEAFF | NA | TRBV28 | NA | TRBJ1-1
TGTGCCAGCAGCTCGGGACAGGGGATTTCCTACGAGCAGTACTTC | CASSSGQGISYEQYF | NA | TRBV9 | TRBD1 | TRBJ2-7
TGCGCCAGCAGCTTGGCCAGAAACACCGCAACTAATGAAAAACTGTTTTTT | CASSLARNTATNEKLFF | NA | TRBV5-1 | NA | TRBJ1-4
TGTGCCAGCAGCGTAGGTCGGAGCGGAAATGAAAAACTGTTTTTT | CASSVGRSGNEKLFF | NA | TRBV9 | NA | TRBJ1-4
TGTGCCAGCAGTCGAGAGCGGGTTACGTCTGTAGATACGCAGTATTTT | CASSRERVTSVDTQYF | once | TRBV6-6 | NA | TRBJ2-3
TGCGCCAGCAGCCAAGAAGGGCAGGGGGCGGGGGAGCAGTACTTC | CASSQEGQGAGEQYF | NA | TRBV4-3 | TRBD1 | TRBJ2-7
TGTGCCAGCAGCCGCTCGGGGGGGAACACTGAAGCTTTCTTT | CASSRSGGNTEAFF | NA | TRBV5-4 | NA | TRBJ1-1
TGCAGCGTAAACATCGGGACAGCCTACAATGAGCAGTTCTTC | CSVNIGTAYNEQFF | NA | TRBV29-1 | TRBD1 | TRBJ2-1
TGTGCCTGGAGTACCGGGACTAGCGGGGGAGATACGCAGTATTTT | CAWSTGTSGGDTQYF | NA | TRBV30 | TRBD2 | TRBJ2-3
TGTGCCAGCTCACCTAGCCAGTTTTCCTACAATGAGCAGTTCTTC | CASSPSQFSYNEQFF | NA | TRBV18 | NA | TRBJ2-1
TGCGCCAGCAGACTACAGGGGGCGGGCGTGGACACTGAAGCTTTCTTT | CASRLQGAGVDTEAFF | NA | TRBV10-1 | TRBD1 | TRBJ1-1
TGTGCCAGTGGAGAAGCAGGGGCCGTAACGAACTATGGCTACACCTTC | CASGEAGAVTNYGYTF | few | TRBV19 | NA | TRBJ1-2
TGTGCCAGCAGGAGGAGGGAAGGTTCCGCTAATGAAAAACTGTTTTTT | CASRRREGSANEKLFF | NA | TRBV2 | NA | TRBJ1-4
TGTGCCAGCAGCGTAGGGCCTAGCGGGGGCCCTTACGAGCAGTACTTC | CASSVGPSGGPYEQYF | NA | TRBV9 | TRBD2 | TRBJ2-7
TGTGCCAGCTCACCACCCGCAGGGAGGTTCCCTGAAGCTTTCTTT | CASSPPAGRFPEAFF | NA | TRBV18 | NA | TRBJ1-1
TGCAGCGTTGAGGTGGGAGATGAGCAGTTCTTC | CSVEVGDEQFF | NA | TRBV29-1 | NA | TRBJ2-1
TGTGCCAGCAGCCGCAGTACACAGTATAGCAATCAGCCCCAGCATTTT | CASSRSTQYSNQPQHF | NA | TRBV3-1/TRBV3-2 | NA | TRBJ1-5
TGTGCCAGCAGCGTAGGGCAAGCGGGGGGATCCTACAATGAGCAGTTCTTC | CASSVGQAGGSYNEQFF | NA | TRBV9 | TRBD2 | TRBJ2-1
TGTGCCACCAGTGCCGGAGGGACAGGGTACGGGAATAATTCACCCCTCCACTTT | CATSAGGTGYGNNSPLHF | NA | TRBV24-1 | TRBD1 | TRBJ1-6
TGTGCCAGTAGTAATCACGGGGATAGCAATCAGCCCCAGCATTTT | CASSNHGDSNQPQHF | once | TRBV19 | NA | TRBJ1-5
TGTGCCAGCAGAGCCCCTGGTGGCTACACCTTC | CASRAPGGYTF | NA | TRBV2 | NA | TRBJ1-2
TGTGCCAGCATAGCCCAGGGGACAGGGTTCTACGAGCAGTACTTC | CASIAQGTGFYEQYF | NA | TRBV25-1 | TRBD1 | TRBJ2-7
TGCGCCAGCAGCCGTTACCGGGACAGGGTCTACGAGCAGTACTTC | CASSRYRDRVYEQYF | NA | TRBV4-1 | TRBD1 | TRBJ2-7
TGTGCCAGCAGCCGGGGGGGGCCGCAAGAGACCCAGTACTTC | CASSRGGPQETQYF | NA | TRBV7-6 | TRBD2 | TRBJ2-5
TGTGCCAGCAGTTTAGGGACTCTACTTAGCTCCTATAATTCACCCCTCCACTTT | CASSLGTLLSSYNSPLHF | NA | TRBV27 | NA | TRBJ1-6
TGTGCCAGCAGTGAAACCCCTTCCGGGACAGAAAGCCAAAATCAGCCCCAGCATTTT | CASSETPSGTESQNQPQHF | NA | TRBV6-1 | TRBD1 | TRBJ1-5